This note documents a single TCR beta chain sequence. The CDR3 loop spans 15 amino acids. V shed 2 bases, J shed 5 bases, and the junction held 8 bases outside the gene matches. Germline assignment: CDR1 MNHEY and CDR2 SMNVEV (reference sequence). The data stem from a study of blood T cells in healthy people across ages. Using a J-beta primer mix together with a sample-barcoded 5' primer, a second PCR was run for about 6 to 12 cycles. One entry per CDR3 protein, called by TCRdb with MiXCR from the 5' RACE reads. Of 450,000 to 600,000 distinct CDR3 sequences listed, about 26% were seen once; the top ten hold over 3.5%. The sample also formed part of further work on T cells of mothers and their children. Per that paper: Reads recorded for TCR beta CDR3 numbered over 10 million per mother and about 3 million per child.

The sequenced sample consisted of blood. The chain uses TRBV27 and TRBJ2-5; 7 bases map to TRBD1. This TCR came from a boy aged 2 to 9 in good health. The CDR3 DNA reads as TGTGCCAGCAGTTTAACGACAGGGTGGGGCGAGACCCAGTACTTC. Translating gives CASSLTTGWGETQYF.